Given below is one T cell receptor (beta chain) in context. As yet, its antigen is unknown. Trimming removed 4 bases from V and 1 base from J, with 5 bases in between. Germline lookup yields CDR1 SGHAT and CDR2 FQNNGV. CDR3 size: 13 residues. The data stem from a study of CD4+ T cells in melanoma. The study, taken as a whole, reports: A reported correlation linked neoantigen-specific CD4+ T cells to CD8+, macrophage and B cell function. Diverse differentiation states were reported for melanoma neoantigen-specific CD4+ T cells.

Profiling relied on immunoSEQ multiplex PCR, and the TCRdb table lists in-frame clones only, not all of them. This sample has 20,000 to 25,000 clones, with around 80% found just once. The sequence was collected from a human donor with melanoma. The rearrangement links TRBV11-2 to TRBJ2-1; D unresolved. The chain's CDR3 is CASSWASYNEQFF. The CDR3, as DNA: TGTGCCAGCAGCTGGGCTTCCTACAATGAGCAGTTCTTC.